The clone carrying this TCR beta chain was counted a single time. Sequencing was performed with immunoSEQ multiplex PCR; in TCRdb, only in-frame clones are kept and a portion is missing. The sample shows about 32,000 clones, more than 85% of them seen only once. This sample is drawn from a study of T cells after posttransplantation cyclophosphamide. The naive gate required viable CD3+CD4+ or CD3+CD8+ cells with CCR7+CD45RA+CD45RO-CD95-CD27+CD28+ phenotype. Per the germline V gene, CDR1 is MNHEY and CDR2 is SVGAGI. With 2 bases removed from V and 6 bases from J, the gap between germline ends came to 10 bases. The CDR3 consists of 13 residues.

The sample consisted of naive CD4+ T cells sorted from blood. V and J are TRBV6-5 and TRBJ1-2; D is uncertain. The sequence came from a man aged 25 to 40 in good health and a related stem cell transplant donor. The DNA of the CDR3 is TGTGCCAGCAGTTACAGCGGAACAAATGGCTACACCTTC. It codes for CASSYSGTNGYTF.